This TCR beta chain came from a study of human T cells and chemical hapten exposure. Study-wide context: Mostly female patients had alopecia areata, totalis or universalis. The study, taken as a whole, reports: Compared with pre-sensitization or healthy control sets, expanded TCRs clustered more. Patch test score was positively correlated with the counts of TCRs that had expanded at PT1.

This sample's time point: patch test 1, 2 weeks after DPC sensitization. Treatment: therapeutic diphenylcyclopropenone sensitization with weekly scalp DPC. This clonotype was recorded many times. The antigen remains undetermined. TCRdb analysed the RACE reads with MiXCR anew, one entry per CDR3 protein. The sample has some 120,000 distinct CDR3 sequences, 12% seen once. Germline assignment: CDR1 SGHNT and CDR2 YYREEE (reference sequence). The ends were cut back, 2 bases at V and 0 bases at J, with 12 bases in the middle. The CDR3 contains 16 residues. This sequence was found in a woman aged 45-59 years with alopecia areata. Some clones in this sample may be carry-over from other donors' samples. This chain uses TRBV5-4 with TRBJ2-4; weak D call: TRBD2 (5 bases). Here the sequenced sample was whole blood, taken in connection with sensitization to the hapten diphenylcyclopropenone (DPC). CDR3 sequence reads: CASSFEGILAKNIQYF. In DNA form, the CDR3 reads TGTGCCAGCAGCTTTGAGGGCATTTTAGCCAAAAACATTCAGTACTTC. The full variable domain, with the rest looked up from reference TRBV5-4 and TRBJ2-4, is ETGVTQSPTHLIKTRGQQVTLRCSSQSGHNTVSWYQQALGQGPQFIFQYYREEENGRGNFPPRFSGLQFPNYSSELNVNALELDDSALYLCASSFEGILAKNIQYFGAGTRLSVL.